These 3 T cell receptor beta chains originate from one sample sequenced in a study of control samples from healthy donors and cancer patients. Measured with immunoSEQ multiplex PCR; TCRdb has only the in-frame clones, and not every one. The data hold about 120,000 clones, with roughly 90% observed a single time. The sample comprised blood. The receptors were sampled from a man between 50 and 59 years old in good health.

The chain joins TRBV7-2 to TRBJ1-2; D call uncertain. V gave up 0 bases and J gave up 2 bases, with 19 bases separating them. Germline V gene data show CDR1 as SGHTA and CDR2 as FQGNSA. This CDR3 comprises 18 residues. The CDR3 DNA reads TGTGCCAGCAGCTTAGCGATTTTTAGGGTGAGACAAAACTATGGCTACACCTTC. Translating it yields CASSLAIFRVRQNYGYTF.

The chain joins TRBV9 to TRBJ1-1; a possible D gene is TRBD1 (5 bases). The CDR3 has 13 residues. Germline V CDR1 and CDR2: SGDLS, YYNGEE. V was cut by 0 bases and J by 7 bases, with 10 bases left in between. DNA of the CDR3: TGTGCCAGCAGCGTAGCAGGGAGAGGTGAAGCTTTCTTT. Translation gives CASSVAGRGEAFF.

This clone appeared once. Germline and junction disagree at one end, which may indicate a read error. Other DNA sequences in this specimen translate into the identical CDR3. The rearrangement links TRBV18 to TRBJ1-6, with D perhaps matching TRBD1 (5 bases). The germline gives CDR1 KGHSH, CDR2 LQKENI. This CDR3 has 15 amino acids. The CDR3 nucleotides are TGTGCCAGTTCACTCGGACAAACTTATAATTCACCCCTCCACTTT. Its translation: CASSLGQTYNSPLHF. The whole variable domain, filled in from reference TRBV18 and TRBJ1-6, reads NAGVMQNPRHLVRRRGQEARLRCSPMKGHSHVYWYRQLPEEGLKFMVYLQKENIIDESGMPKERFSAEFPKEGPSILRIQQVVRGDSAAYFCASSLGQTYNSPLHFGNGTRLTVT.